This paragraph reports one T cell receptor beta chain. Repertoires were generated with immunoSEQ multiplex PCR, while TCRdb's copy carries only in-frame clones and drops some. Seen here are approximately 190,000 clones, 83% observed once, and the top ten hold roughly 6.6%. These data come from a study of blood T cell repertoires in COVID-19. Study details: Collection of acute and convalescent COVID-19 samples took place in the United States, Italy and Spain.

CDR1 and CDR2 (germline): MNHEY, SMNVEV (reference sequence). J was trimmed by 6 bases and V by 3 bases; bases with no gene match: 7. The CDR3 sequence is 15 residues long. Input material: peripheral blood. The chain recombines TRBV27 with TRBJ2-1, with 8 bases identical to TRBD2. This receptor was taken from a woman aged 40 to 50 with acute or convalescent COVID-19. Here the CDR3 reads CASSFSGLVLNEQFF. CDR3 in DNA: TGTGCCAGCAGTTTCTCGGGACTAGTCCTCAATGAGCAGTTCTTC.